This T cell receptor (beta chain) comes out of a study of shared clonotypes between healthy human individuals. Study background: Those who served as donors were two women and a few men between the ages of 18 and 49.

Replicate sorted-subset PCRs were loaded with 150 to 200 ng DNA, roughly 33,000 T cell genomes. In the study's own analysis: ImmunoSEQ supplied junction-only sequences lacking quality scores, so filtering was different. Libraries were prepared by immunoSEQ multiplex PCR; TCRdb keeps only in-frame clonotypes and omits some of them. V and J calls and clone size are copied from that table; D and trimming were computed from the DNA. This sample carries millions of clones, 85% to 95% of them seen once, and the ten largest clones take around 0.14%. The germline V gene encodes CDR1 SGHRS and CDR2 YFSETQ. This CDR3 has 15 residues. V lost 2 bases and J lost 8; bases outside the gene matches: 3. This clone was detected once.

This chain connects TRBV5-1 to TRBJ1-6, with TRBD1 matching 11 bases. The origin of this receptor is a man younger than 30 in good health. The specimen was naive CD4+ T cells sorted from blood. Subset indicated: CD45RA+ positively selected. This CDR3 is CASSLQGQGDSPLHF. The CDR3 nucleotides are TGCGCCAGCAGCTTACAGGGACAGGGGGATTCACCCCTCCACTTT. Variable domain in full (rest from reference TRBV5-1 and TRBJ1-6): KAGVTQTPRYLIKTRGQQVTLSCSPISGHRSVSWYQQTPGQGLQFLFEYFSETQRNKGNFPGRFSGRQFSNSRSEMNVSTLELGDSALYLCASSLQGQGDSPLHFGNGTRLTVT.